This T cell receptor beta chain is from a study of monozygotic twins with cystic fibrosis. The V end was cut by 5 bases, the J end by 0 bases, with 7 bases between. This CDR3 is built from 13 residues. Germline CDR1 and CDR2: SGHTA and FQGNSA. Using immunoSEQ multiplex PCR, the repertoire was profiled, and TCRdb retains in-frame clones only, with some absent. The sample lists around 34,000 clones; around 90% were seen once. Sequenced material: blood. This sequence was found in a girl under 10 years old with cystic fibrosis. V is TRBV7-2 and J is TRBJ1-1; D gene unclear. The chain's CDR3 is CASSRDMNTEAFF. For the CDR3, the DNA is TGTGCCAGCAGCCGCGACATGAACACTGAAGCTTTCTTT.